Presented here are 16 T cell receptor beta chains from one specimen sequenced in a study of cytomegalovirus exposure and HLA in healthy donors. The PCR had 60 Vbeta and 13 Jbeta primers. This table comes from immunoSEQ multiplex PCR, and its TCRdb copy is limited to in-frame clones, with some not included. The table includes some 140,000 clones, around three quarters detected once. The sequenced sample consisted of PBMCs. Receptor source: a man aged 25-45 years in good health.

The rearrangement uses TRBV18 and TRBJ2-1; TRBD2 matches 7 bases. Trimming removed 2 bases from V and 0 bases from J; junction bases left unmatched: 7. This CDR3 is built from 17 residues. Germline V lookup: CDR1 KGHSH, CDR2 LQKENI. CDR3: CASSPAGRQSSYNEQFF. In nucleotides, the CDR3 is TGTGCCAGCTCACCAGCCGGGAGGCAGAGCTCCTACAATGAGCAGTTCTTC.

The V call is TRBV29-1, the J call TRBJ2-7; a weak D match, TRBD2 (5 bases). CDR3 length equals 13 residues. The V and J ends lost 8 bases and 2 bases respectively, with 16 bases between them. From germline, CDR1 is SQVTM and CDR2 ANQGSEA. CDR3 sequence reads: CSYGLYGTYEQYF. The CDR3 DNA is TGCAGCTATGGGCTATACGGGACCTACGAGCAGTACTTC.

This chain joins TRBV28 and TRBJ2-3; TRBD1 might be the D (6 bases). The CDR3 covers 14 residues. The germline V gene encodes CDR1 MDHEN and CDR2 SYDVKM. The V end lost 4 bases, the J end lost 6 bases, and 14 bases lay between the germline ends. CDR3 loop: CASSSPQGSDTQYF. In DNA form, the CDR3 reads TGTGCCAGCAGTTCACCTCAGGGGTCGGATACGCAGTATTTT.

CDR3 loop: CATSGSSYNEQFF. The CDR3 region has the DNA TGTGCCACCAGCGGGAGCTCCTACAATGAGCAGTTCTTC. The chain is built from TRBV28 and TRBJ2-1, with 8 positions matching TRBD2. V shed 10 bases and J 0 bases; nucleotides not matched to a gene: 2. This CDR3 contains 13 residues. Germline CDR1 reads MDHEN; CDR2 reads SYDVKM.

V usage is TRBV20-1 and J usage is TRBJ2-5; D might be TRBD2 (5 bases). V lost 5 bases and J lost 10, with 14 bases in between. From germline, CDR1 is DFQATT and CDR2 SNEGSKA (reference sequence). The length of the CDR3 is 11 residues. CDR3 sequence (DNA): TGCAGTGCTCACTCACCCGGGGTCCAGTACTTC. It codes for CSAHSPGVQYF.

This sequence joins TRBV11-2 and TRBJ2-5, with 12 bases fitting TRBD2. Germline CDR1 SGHAT, CDR2 FQNNGV. V was pared by 2 bases and J by 10 bases, with 14 bases of the junction left unmatched. The CDR3 extends over 17 amino acids. The CDR3 is CASSLRASGRAISNQYF. The CDR3 DNA sequence: TGTGCCAGCAGCTTAAGGGCTAGCGGGAGGGCCATTAGTAACCAGTACTTC.

The chain links TRBV29-1 to TRBJ2-3; D may be TRBD1 (6 bases). The ends were cut back, 5 bases at V and 6 bases at J, with 18 bases in the middle. From germline, CDR1 is SQVTM and CDR2 ANQGSEA. The length of the CDR3 is 14 residues. The DNA of the CDR3 is TGCAGCGTTCTGATGGGGGCAACGATCGATACGCAGTATTTT. Translating gives CSVLMGATIDTQYF.

J is TRBJ1-2 and V is TRBV11-2, with a tentative D call TRBD1 (6 bases). Trimming pared 5 bases from V and 4 bases from J, leaving 17 bases between. In germline, CDR1 is SGHAT, CDR2 FQNNGV. The CDR3 sequence is 15 residues long. The CDR3 DNA is TGTGCCAGCAGCAACCGGACAGTACTAAGCTATGGCTACACCTTC. It translates to CASSNRTVLSYGYTF. Together with reference TRBV11-2 and TRBJ1-2, the CDR3 gives the full variable domain: EAGVAQSPRYKIIEKRQSVAFWCNPISGHATLYWYQQILGQGPKLLIQFQNNGVVDDSQLPKDRFSAERLKGVDSTLKIQPAKLEDSAVYLCASSNRTVLSYGYTFGSGTRLTVV.

J is TRBJ2-1 and V is TRBV30; tentative D call: TRBD2 (5 bases). The CDR3 is 11 amino acids. V was pared by 6 bases and J by 10 bases, with 13 bases between. Germline V lookup: CDR1 GTSNPN, CDR2 SVGIG (reference sequence). The CDR3 DNA is TGTGCCTGTCAACCACTAGGGGAGCAGTTCTTC. Encoded protein: CACQPLGEQFF. Based on the CDR3 plus reference TRBV30 and TRBJ2-1, the full variable domain is SQTIHQWPATLVQPVGSPLSLECTVEGTSNPNLYWYRQAAGRGLQLLFYSVGIGQISSEVPQNLSASRPQDRQFILSSKKLLLSDSGFYLCACQPLGEQFFGPGTRLTVL.

This sequence joins TRBV6-6 and TRBJ2-3; weak D call: TRBD2 (6 bases). Trimming took 6 bases from V and 5 from J, leaving 15 bases between them. This CDR3 has 14 residues. Germline V CDR1 and CDR2: MNHNY, SVGAGI (reference sequence). The CDR3 region has the DNA TGTGCCAGCAGCTCCCCAGGGAGGATAGATACGCAGTATTTT. Its translation: CASSSPGRIDTQYF.

This clone appeared a single time. V and J are TRBV10-3 and TRBJ2-3, with a tentative D call TRBD2 (6 bases). V lost 8 bases and J lost 2, with 11 bases in between. The CDR3 sequence is 13 residues long. Germline values: CDR1 ENHRY, CDR2 SYGVKD. CDR3 amino acids: CAIGGRDTDTQYF. CDR3 coding DNA: TGTGCCATCGGCGGGCGGGACACAGATACGCAGTATTTT.

The chain uses TRBV4-1 and TRBJ2-7; 9 bases fit TRBD1. CDR3 length equals 14 residues. V lost 2 bases to trimming and J lost 3 bases; unmatched junction nucleotides: 2. Germline V gene data show CDR1 as MGHRA and CDR2 as YSYEKL. CDR3 in amino acids: CASSQRDRVYEQYF. CDR3 bases: TGCGCCAGCAGCCAAAGGGACAGGGTCTACGAGCAGTACTTC.

The chain joins TRBV7-8 to TRBJ2-7; possible D gene TRBD2, 6 bases. CDR1 and CDR2 from the germline V gene are SGHVS and FQNEAQ. Trimming left V 5 bases short and J 3 bases short, with 11 bases between. The CDR3 contains 13 residues. The CDR3 nucleotides are TGTGCCAGCAGCCAACGGGGGTACTACGAGCAGTACTTC. Protein sequence: CASSQRGYYEQYF.

Comment on this clone: Within the sample, other DNA sequences also encode this same CDR3. The V and J genes are TRBV9 and TRBJ2-3; 7 bases match TRBD2. J was trimmed by 2 bases and V by 0 bases; bases with no gene match: 3. Germline values: CDR1 SGDLS, CDR2 YYNGEE. The CDR3 loop spans 15 amino acids. DNA of the CDR3: TGTGCCAGCAGCGTAGGGGCGGGAGCCACAGATACGCAGTATTTT. This gives the protein CASSVGAGATDTQYF.

This clone turned up a few times. This chain connects TRBV7-9 to TRBJ1-1, with 9 positions matching TRBD1. The CDR3 is 13 residues long. The V and J ends lost 6 bases and 5 bases, in that order; junction bases with no gene match: 4. Germline V gene sequence: CDR1 SEHNR, CDR2 FQNEAQ (reference sequence). The CDR3 DNA sequence: TGTGCCAGCAGGAGACAGGGGGGGACTGAAGCTTTCTTT. Its protein product is CASRRQGGTEAFF.

In its sample, this clone was seen a few times. This rearrangement joins TRBV29-1 to TRBJ1-2; TRBD1 is a possible D gene (5 bases). V was shortened by 4 bases and J by 8 bases, with 20 bases between the two germline ends. CDR1 is SQVTM and CDR2 is ANQGSEA in the germline V gene. This CDR3 is built from 14 residues. The CDR3: CSVGLRSGQRGYTF. Written as DNA, the CDR3 is TGCAGCGTTGGATTGAGATCAGGGCAGAGGGGCTACACCTTC.